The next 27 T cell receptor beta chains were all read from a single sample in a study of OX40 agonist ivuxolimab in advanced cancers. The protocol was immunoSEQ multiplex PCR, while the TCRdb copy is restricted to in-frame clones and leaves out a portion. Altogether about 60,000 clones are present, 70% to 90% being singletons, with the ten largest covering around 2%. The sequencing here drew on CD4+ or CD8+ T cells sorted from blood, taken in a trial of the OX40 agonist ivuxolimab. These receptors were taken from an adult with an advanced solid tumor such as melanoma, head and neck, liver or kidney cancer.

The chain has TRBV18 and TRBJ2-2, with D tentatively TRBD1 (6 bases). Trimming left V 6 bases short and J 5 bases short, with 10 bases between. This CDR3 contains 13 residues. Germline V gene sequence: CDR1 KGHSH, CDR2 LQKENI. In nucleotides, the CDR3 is TGTGCCAGCTCGATTGACAGGACCGGGGAGCTGTTTTTT. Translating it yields CASSIDRTGELFF. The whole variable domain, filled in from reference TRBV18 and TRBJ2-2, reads NAGVMQNPRHLVRRRGQEARLRCSPMKGHSHVYWYRQLPEEGLKFMVYLQKENIIDESGMPKERFSAEFPKEGPSILRIQQVVRGDSAAYFCASSIDRTGELFFGEGSRLTVL.

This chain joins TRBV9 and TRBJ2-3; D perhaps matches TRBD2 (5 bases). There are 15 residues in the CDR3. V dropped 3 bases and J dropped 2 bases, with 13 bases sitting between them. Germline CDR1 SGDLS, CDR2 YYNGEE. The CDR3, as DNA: TGTGCCAGCAGCGCCCTGGAGCGGCTCACAGATACGCAGTATTTT. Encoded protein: CASSALERLTDTQYF. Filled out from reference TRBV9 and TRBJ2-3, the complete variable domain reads DSGVTQTPKHLITATGQRVTLRCSPRSGDLSVYWYQQSLDQGLQFLIQYYNGEERAKGNILERFSAQQFPDLHSELNLSSLELGDSALYFCASSALERLTDTQYFGPGTRLTVL.

The CDR3 spells CASSRTGPSRLSGNTIYF. The CDR3 DNA is TGTGCCAGCTCCCGAACGGGACCCTCCCGTCTCTCTGGAAACACCATATATTTT. The V gene is TRBV18, the J gene TRBJ1-3, with TRBD1 as a possible D gene (5 bases). Germline CDR1 reads KGHSH; CDR2 reads LQKENI. The CDR3 contains 18 residues. Trimming took 6 bases from V and 0 from J, leaving 21 bases between them.

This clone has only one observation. Here the CDR3 DNA reads TGCGCCAGCACCATTAACCCCGACAGAGGGCACACCGGGGAGCTGTTTTTT. Protein: CASTINPDRGHTGELFF. This chain connects TRBV5-1 to TRBJ2-2; D could derive from TRBD1 or TRBD2 (5 bases each). CDR3 length: 17 residues. The V gene lost 6 bases and the J gene lost 3 bases, with 21 bases spanning the gap. The germline V gene has CDR1 SGHRS and CDR2 YFSETQ.

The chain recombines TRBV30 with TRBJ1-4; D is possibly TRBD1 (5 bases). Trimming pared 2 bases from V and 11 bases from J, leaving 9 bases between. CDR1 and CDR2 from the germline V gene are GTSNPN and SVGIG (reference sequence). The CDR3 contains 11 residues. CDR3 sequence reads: CAWSWGGKLFF. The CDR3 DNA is TGTGCCTGGAGTTGGGGGGGGAAACTGTTTTTT.

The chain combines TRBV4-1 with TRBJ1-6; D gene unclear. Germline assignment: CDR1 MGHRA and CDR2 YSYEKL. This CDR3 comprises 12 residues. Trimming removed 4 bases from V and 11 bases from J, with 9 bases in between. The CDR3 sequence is CASSLRGTPLHF. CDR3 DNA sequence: TGCGCCAGCAGCCTAAGAGGGACACCCCTCCACTTT.

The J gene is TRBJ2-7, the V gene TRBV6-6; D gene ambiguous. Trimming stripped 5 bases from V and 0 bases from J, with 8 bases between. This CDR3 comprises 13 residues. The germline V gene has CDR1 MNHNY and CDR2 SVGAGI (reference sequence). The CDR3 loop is CASSRPSSYEQYV. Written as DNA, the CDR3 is TGTGCCAGCAGTCGCCCCAGCTCCTACGAGCAGTACGTC.

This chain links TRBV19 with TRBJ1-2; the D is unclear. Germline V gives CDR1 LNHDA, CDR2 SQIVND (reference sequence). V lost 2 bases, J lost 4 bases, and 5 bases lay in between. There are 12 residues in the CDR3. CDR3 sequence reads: CASSIQSYGYTF. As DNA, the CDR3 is TGTGCCAGTAGTATACAGAGCTATGGCTACACCTTC.

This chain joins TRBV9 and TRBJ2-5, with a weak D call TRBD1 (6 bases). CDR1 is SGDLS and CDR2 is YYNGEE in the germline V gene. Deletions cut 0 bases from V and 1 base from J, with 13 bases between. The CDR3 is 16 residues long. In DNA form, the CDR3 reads TGTGCCAGCAGCGTAGCCACAGGGCGCCTCCAAGAGACCCAGTACTTC. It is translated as CASSVATGRLQETQYF.

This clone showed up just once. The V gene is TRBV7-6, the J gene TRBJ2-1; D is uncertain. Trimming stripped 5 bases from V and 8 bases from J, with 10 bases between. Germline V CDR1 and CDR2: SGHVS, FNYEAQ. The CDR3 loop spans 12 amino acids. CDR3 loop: CASSPDGDEQFF. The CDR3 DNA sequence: TGTGCCAGCAGCCCAGACGGAGATGAGCAGTTCTTC.

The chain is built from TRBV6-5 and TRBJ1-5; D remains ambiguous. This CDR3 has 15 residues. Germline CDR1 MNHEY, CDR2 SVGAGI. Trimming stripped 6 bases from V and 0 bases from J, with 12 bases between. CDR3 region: CASSKGGYSNQPQHF. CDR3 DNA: TGTGCCAGCAGCAAAGGAGGGTATAGCAATCAGCCCCAGCATTTT.

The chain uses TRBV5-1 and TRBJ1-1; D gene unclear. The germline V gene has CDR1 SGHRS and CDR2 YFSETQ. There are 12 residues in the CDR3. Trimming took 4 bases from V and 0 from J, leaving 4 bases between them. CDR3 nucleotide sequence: TGCGCCAGCAGCAAGGTGAACACTGAAGCTTTCTTT. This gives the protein CASSKVNTEAFF.

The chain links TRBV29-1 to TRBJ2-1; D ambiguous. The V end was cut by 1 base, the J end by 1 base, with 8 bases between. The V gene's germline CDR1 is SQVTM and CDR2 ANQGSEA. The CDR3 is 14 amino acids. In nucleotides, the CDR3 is TGCAGCGTTGAAGGGGGTAAATCCTACAATGAGCAGTTCTTC. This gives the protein CSVEGGKSYNEQFF.

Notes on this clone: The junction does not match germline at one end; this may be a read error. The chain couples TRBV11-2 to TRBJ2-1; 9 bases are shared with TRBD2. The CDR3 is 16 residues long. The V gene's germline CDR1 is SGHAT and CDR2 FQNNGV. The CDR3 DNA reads TGTGCCAGCAGCTTAGCTCCGGCGACCTGGCTAGCGGGACTTCTCTTC. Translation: CASSLAPATWLAGLLF.

CDR3: CASSTWTGVSGANVLTF. The CDR3 DNA is TGTGCCAGCAGCACTTGGACAGGGGTGTCGGGGGCCAACGTCCTGACTTTC. The V gene is TRBV7-2, the J gene TRBJ2-6; 9 bases match TRBD1. This CDR3 comprises 17 residues. Germline CDR1 SGHTA, CDR2 FQGNSA. J gave up 4 bases and V 5 bases, and 9 bases lay outside the gene matches.

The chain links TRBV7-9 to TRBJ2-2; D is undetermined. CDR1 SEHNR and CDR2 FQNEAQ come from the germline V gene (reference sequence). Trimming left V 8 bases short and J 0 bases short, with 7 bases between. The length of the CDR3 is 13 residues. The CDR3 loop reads CASWRTNTGELFF. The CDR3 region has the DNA TGTGCCAGCTGGCGCACGAACACCGGGGAGCTGTTTTTT. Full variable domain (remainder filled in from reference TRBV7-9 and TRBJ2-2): DTGVSQNPRHKITKRGQNVTFRCDPISEHNRLYWYRQTLGQGPEFLTYFQNEAQLEKSRLLSDRFSAERPKGSFSTLEIQRTEQGDSAMYLCASWRTNTGELFFGEGSRLTVL.

This CDR3 is CASSPITAEKLFF. CDR3 DNA: TGTGCCAGCTCACCTATAACAGCAGAAAAACTGTTTTTT. The rearrangement uses TRBV18 and TRBJ1-4; D gene unclear. CDR3 length equals 13 residues. Germline CDR1 is KGHSH and CDR2 is LQKENI. V gave up 3 bases and J gave up 8 bases, with 10 bases separating them.

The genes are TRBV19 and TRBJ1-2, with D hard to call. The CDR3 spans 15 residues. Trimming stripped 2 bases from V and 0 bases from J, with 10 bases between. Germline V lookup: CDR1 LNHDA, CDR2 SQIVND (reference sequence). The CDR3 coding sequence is TGTGCCAGTAGTATACCCACAGCTGCTAACTATGGCTACACCTTC. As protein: CASSIPTAANYGYTF. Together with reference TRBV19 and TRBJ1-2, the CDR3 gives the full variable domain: DGGITQSPKYLFRKEGQNVTLSCEQNLNHDAMYWYRQDPGQGLRLIYYSQIVNDFQKGDIAEGYSVSREKKESFPLTVTSAQKNPTAFYLCASSIPTAANYGYTFGSGTRLTVV.

The CDR3 is CASSLGGQAANYGYTF. Written as DNA, the CDR3 is TGTGCCAGCAGCTTAGGTGGACAGGCCGCTAACTATGGCTACACCTTC. The gene calls are TRBV7-9 and TRBJ1-2; 7 nucleotides align to TRBD1. The length of the CDR3 is 16 residues. Germline V gene sequence: CDR1 SEHNR, CDR2 FQNEAQ (reference sequence). Unmatched junction bases numbered 5, after V lost 1 base and J lost 0 bases. Drawing the rest from reference TRBV7-9 and TRBJ1-2, the complete variable domain is DTGVSQNPRHKITKRGQNVTFRCDPISEHNRLYWYRQTLGQGPEFLTYFQNEAQLEKSRLLSDRFSAERPKGSFSTLEIQRTEQGDSAMYLCASSLGGQAANYGYTFGSGTRLTVV.

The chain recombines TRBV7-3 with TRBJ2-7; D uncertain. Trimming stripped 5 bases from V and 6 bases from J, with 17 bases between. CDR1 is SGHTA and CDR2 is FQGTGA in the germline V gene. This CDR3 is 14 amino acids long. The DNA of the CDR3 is TGTGCCAGCAGCCCGTTCGGCGGCACGACCGAGCAGTACTTC. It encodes CASSPFGGTTEQYF.

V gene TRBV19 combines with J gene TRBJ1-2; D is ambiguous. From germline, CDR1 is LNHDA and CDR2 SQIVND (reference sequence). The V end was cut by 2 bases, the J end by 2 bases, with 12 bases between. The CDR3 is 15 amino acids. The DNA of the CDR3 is TGTGCCAGTAGTATAACCCACGAAAGAAACTATGGCTACACCTTC. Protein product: CASSITHERNYGYTF.

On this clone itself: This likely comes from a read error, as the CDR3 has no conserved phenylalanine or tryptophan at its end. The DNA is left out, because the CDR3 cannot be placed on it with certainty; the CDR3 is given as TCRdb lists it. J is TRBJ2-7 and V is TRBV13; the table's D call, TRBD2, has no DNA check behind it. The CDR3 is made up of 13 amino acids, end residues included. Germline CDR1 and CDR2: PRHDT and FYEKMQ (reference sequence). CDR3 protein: CASSTLTSGRPFI.

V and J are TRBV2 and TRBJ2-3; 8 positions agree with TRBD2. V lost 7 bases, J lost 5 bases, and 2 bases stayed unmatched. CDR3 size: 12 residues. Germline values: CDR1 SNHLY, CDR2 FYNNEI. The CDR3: CASTAGGDTQYF. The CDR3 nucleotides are TGTGCCAGCACCGCGGGGGGAGATACGCAGTATTTT.

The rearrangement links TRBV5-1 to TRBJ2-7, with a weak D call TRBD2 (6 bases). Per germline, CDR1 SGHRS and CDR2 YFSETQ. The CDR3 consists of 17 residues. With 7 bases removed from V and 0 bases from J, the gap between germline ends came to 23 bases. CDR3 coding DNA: TGCGCCAGCCGGGACGGAATGCAACTAGCAGCCTCCTACGAGCAGTACTTC. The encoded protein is CASRDGMQLAASYEQYF.

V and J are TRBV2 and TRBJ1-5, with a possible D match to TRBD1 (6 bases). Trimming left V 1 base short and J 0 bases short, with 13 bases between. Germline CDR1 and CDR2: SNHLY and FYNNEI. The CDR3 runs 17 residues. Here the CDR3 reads CASSEGLTGYSNQPQHF. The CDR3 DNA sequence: TGTGCCAGCAGTGAAGGGTTGACAGGATATAGCAATCAGCCCCAGCATTTT.

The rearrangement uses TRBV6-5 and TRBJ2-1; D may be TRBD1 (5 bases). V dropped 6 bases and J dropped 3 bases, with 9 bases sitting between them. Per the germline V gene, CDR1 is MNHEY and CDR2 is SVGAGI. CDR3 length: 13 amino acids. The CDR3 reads CASRLDSYNEQFF. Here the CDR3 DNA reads TGTGCCAGCAGATTAGACAGCTACAATGAGCAGTTCTTC.

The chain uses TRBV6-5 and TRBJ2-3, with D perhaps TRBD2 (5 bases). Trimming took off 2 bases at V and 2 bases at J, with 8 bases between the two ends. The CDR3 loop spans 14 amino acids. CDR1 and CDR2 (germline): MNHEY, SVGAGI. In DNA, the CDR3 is TGTGCCAGCAGTTACGCTAGCATCACAGATACGCAGTATTTT. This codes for CASSYASITDTQYF.